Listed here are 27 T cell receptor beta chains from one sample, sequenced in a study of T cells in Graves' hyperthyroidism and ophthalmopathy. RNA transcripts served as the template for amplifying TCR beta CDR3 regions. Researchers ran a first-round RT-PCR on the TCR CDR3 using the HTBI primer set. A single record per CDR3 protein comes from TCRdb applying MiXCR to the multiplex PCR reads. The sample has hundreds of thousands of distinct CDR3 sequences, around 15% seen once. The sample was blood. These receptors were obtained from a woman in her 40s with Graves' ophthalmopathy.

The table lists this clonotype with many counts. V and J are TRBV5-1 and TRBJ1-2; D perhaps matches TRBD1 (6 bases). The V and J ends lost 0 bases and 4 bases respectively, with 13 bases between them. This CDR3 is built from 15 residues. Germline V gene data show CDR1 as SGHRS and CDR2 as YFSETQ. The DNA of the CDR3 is TGCGCCAGCAGCTTGGCCGCAGGGGCGGCCTATGGCTACACCTTC. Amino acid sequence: CASSLAAGAAYGYTF.

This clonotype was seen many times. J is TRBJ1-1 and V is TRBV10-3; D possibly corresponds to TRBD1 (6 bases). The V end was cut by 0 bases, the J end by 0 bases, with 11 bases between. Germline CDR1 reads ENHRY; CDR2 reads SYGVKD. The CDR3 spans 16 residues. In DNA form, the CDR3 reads TGTGCCATCAGTGAGTCCGGGACATATATGAACACTGAAGCTTTCTTT. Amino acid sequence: CAISESGTYMNTEAFF.

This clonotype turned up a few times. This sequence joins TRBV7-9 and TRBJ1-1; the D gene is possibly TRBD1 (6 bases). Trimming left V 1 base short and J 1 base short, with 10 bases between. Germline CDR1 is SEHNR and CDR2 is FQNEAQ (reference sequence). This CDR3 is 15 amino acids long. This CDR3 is CASSLETGGNTEAFF. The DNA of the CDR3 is TGTGCCAGCAGCTTAGAGACAGGAGGGAACACTGAAGCTTTCTTT. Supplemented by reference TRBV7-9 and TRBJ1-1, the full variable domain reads DTGVSQNPRHKITKRGQNVTFRCDPISEHNRLYWYRQTLGQGPEFLTYFQNEAQLEKSRLLSDRFSAERPKGSFSTLEIQRTEQGDSAMYLCASSLETGGNTEAFFGQGTRLTVV.

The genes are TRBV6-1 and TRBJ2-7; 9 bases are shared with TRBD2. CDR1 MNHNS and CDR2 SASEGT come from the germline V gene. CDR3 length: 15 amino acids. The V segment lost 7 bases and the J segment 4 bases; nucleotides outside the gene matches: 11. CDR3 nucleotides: TGTGCCAGCACCCGAAGGACTAGCGACACATACGAGCAGTACTTC. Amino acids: CASTRRTSDTYEQYF.

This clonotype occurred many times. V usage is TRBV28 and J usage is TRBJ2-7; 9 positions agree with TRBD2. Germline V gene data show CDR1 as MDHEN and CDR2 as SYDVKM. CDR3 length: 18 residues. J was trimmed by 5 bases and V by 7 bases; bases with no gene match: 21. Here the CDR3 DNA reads TGTGCCAGCAAAGCTGTACAACCGCGACTAGCGGAGGGGGACGAGCAGTACTTC. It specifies CASKAVQPRLAEGDEQYF.

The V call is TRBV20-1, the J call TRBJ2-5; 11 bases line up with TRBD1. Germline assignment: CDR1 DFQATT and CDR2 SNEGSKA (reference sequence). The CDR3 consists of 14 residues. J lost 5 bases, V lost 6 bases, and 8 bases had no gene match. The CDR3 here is CSANPRDRGETQYF. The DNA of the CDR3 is TGCAGTGCGAACCCGCGGGACAGGGGGGAGACCCAGTACTTC.

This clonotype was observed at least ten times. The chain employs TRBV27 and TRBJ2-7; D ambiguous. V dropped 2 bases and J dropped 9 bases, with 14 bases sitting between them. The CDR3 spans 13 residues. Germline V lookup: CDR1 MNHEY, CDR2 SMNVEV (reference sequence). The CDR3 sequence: CASSLLVSQAQYF. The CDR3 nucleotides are TGTGCCAGCAGTTTACTCGTGTCCCAGGCGCAGTACTTC.

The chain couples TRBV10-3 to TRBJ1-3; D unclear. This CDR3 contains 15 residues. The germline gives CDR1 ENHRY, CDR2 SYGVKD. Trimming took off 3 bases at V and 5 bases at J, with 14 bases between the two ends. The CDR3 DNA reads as TGTGCCATCAGTGACAATACTATGAGTAGAAACACCATATATTTT. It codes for CAISDNTMSRNTIYF.

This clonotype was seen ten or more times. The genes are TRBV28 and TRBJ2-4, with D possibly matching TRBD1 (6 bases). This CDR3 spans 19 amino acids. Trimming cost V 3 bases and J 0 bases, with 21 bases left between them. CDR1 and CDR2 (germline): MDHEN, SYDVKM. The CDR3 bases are TGTGCCAGCAGTTTTTCCCCCACAGGGATGGTAGAAGCCAAAAACATTCAGTACTTC. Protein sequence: CASSFSPTGMVEAKNIQYF.

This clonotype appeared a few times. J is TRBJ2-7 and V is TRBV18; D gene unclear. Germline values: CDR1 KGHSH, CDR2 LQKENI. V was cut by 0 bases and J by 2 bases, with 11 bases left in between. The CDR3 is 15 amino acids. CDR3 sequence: CASSPPVSQAYEQYF. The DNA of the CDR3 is TGTGCCAGCTCACCACCGGTGTCGCAGGCCTACGAGCAGTACTTC. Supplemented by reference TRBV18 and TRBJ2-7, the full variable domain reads NAGVMQNPRHLVRRRGQEARLRCSPMKGHSHVYWYRQLPEEGLKFMVYLQKENIIDESGMPKERFSAEFPKEGPSILRIQQVVRGDSAAYFCASSPPVSQAYEQYFGPGTRLTVT.

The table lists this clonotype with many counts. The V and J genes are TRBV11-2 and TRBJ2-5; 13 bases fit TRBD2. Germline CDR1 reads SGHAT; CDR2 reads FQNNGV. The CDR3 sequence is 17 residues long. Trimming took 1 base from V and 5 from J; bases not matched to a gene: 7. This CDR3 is CASSLGLAGGVLETQYF. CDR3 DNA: TGTGCCAGCAGCTTAGGACTAGCGGGAGGCGTTTTGGAGACCCAGTACTTC.

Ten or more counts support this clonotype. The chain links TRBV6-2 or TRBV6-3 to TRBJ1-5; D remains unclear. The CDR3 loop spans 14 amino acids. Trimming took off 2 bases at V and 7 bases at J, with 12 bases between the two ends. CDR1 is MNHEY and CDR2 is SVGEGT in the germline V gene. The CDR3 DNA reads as TGTGCCAGCAGTTACGGTCGTGGTTTACAGCCCCAGCATTTT. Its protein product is CASSYGRGLQPQHF.

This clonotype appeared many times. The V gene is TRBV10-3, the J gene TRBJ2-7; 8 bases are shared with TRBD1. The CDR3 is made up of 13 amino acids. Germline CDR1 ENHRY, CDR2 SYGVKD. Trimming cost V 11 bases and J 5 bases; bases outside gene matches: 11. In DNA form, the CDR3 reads TGTGCCTCATCCAGGGGGCGTAGCGACGAGCAGTACTTC. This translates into CASSRGRSDEQYF.

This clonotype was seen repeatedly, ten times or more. The CDR3 nucleotides read TGTGCCGATCGGGGGTTCGGGTCTGGAAACACCATATATTTT. Residues: CADRGFGSGNTIYF. The chain links TRBV2 to TRBJ1-3; D perhaps matches TRBD1 (5 bases). CDR3 length: 14 residues. Looked up from germline, CDR1 is SNHLY and CDR2 is FYNNEI. V dropped 11 bases and J dropped 1 base, with 15 bases sitting between them.

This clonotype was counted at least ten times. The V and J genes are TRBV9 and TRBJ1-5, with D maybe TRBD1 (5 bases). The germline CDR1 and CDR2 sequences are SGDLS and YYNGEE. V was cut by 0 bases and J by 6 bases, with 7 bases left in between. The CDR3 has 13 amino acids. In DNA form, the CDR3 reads TGTGCCAGCAGCGTAGGGGGCAGTCAGCCCCAGCATTTT. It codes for CASSVGGSQPQHF.

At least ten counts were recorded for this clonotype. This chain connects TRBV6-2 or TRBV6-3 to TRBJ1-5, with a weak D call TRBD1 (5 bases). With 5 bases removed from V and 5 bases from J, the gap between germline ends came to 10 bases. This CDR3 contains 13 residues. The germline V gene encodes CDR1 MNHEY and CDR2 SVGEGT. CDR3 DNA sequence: TGTGCCAGCAGTAACAGGTGGGATCAGCCCCAGCATTTT. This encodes CASSNRWDQPQHF.

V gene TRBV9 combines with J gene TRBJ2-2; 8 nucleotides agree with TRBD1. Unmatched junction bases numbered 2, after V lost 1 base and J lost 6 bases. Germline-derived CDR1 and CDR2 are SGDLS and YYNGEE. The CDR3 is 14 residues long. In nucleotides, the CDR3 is TGTGCCAGCAGCGTAACGACAGGGGCCGGGGAGCTGTTTTTT. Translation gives CASSVTTGAGELFF.

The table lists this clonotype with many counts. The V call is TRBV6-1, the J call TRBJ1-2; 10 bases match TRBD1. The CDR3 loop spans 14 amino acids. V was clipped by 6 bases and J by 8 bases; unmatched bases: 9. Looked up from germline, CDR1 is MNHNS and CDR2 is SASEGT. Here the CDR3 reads CASSVATGGIGYTF. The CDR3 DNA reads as TGTGCCAGCAGCGTGGCGACAGGGGGCATCGGCTACACCTTC.

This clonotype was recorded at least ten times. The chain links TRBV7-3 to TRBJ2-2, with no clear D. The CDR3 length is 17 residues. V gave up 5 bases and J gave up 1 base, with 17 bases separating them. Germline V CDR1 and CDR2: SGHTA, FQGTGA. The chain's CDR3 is CASSPRVTALNTGELFF. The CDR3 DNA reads TGTGCCAGCAGCCCCCGTGTTACAGCGCTGAACACCGGGGAGCTGTTTTTT.

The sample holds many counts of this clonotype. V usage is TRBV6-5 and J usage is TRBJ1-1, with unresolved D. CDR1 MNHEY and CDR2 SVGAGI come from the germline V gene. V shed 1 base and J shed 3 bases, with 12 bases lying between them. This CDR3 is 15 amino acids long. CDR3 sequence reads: CASSYFSKGDTEAFF. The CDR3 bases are TGTGCCAGCAGTTACTTCTCTAAGGGTGACACTGAAGCTTTCTTT.

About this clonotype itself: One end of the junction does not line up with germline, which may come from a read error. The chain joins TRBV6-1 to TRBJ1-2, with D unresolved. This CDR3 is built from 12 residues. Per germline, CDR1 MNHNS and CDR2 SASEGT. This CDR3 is CASSVGNYGYAF. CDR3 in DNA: TGTGCCAGCAGTGTAGGGAACTATGGCTACGCCTTC.

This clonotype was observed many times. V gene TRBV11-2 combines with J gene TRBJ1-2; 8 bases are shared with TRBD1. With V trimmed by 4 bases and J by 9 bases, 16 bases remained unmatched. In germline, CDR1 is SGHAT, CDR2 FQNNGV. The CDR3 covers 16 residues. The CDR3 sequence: CASSSRTRDRRRSYTF. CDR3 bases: TGTGCCAGCAGCTCTAGAACCAGGGACAGGAGGCGTAGCTACACCTTC.

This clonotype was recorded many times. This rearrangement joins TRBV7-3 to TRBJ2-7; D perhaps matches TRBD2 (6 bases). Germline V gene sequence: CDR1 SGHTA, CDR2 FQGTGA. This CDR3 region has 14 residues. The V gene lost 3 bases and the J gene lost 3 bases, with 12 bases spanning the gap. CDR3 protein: CASSLEGPNYEQYF. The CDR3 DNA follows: TGTGCCAGCAGCTTGGAGGGGCCAAACTACGAGCAGTACTTC. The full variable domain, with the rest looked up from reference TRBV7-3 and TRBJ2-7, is GAGVSQTPSNKVTEKGKYVELRCDPISGHTALYWYRQSLGQGPEFLIYFQGTGAADDSGLPNDRFFAVRPEGSVSTLKIQRTERGDSAVYLCASSLEGPNYEQYFGPGTRLTVT.

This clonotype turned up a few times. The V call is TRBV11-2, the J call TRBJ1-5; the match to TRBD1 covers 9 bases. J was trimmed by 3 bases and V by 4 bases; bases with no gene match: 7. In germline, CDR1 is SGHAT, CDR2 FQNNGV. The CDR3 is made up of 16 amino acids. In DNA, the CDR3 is TGTGCCAGCAGCTCCCACCGGGACAGGGACAATCAGCCCCAGCATTTT. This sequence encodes CASSSHRDRDNQPQHF.

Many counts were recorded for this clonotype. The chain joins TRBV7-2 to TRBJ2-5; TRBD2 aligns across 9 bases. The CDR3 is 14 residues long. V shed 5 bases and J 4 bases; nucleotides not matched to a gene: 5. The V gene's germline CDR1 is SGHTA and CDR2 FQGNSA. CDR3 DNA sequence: TGTGCCAGCAGCCGGGGCGGGAGGGGAGAGACCCAGTACTTC. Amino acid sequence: CASSRGGRGETQYF.

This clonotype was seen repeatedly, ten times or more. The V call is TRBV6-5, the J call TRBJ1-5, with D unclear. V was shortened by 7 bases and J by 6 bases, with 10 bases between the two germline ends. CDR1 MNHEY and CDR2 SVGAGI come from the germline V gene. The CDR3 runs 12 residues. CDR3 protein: CASMEWGQPQHF. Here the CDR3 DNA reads TGTGCCAGCATGGAGTGGGGTCAGCCCCAGCATTTT.

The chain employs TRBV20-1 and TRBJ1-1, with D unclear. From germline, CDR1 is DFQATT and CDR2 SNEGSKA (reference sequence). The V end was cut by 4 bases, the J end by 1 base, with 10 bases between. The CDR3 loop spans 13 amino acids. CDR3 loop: CSAKEDGNTEAFF. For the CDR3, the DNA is TGCAGTGCTAAAGAGGACGGGAACACTGAAGCTTTCTTT.